This T cell receptor beta chain is drawn from a study of T cell responses to AZD1222 COVID-19 vaccine. Study-wide findings and caveats: After the peak T cell response, and only then, were repertoires sampled. With dominance at 160-218 and 743-854, vaccine-associated CD4 TCRs spanned spike. Recipients of AZD1222 seropositive at baseline numbered only 6 or 7.

With regard to this clone: No antigen is known for it.

Sequencing was performed with immunoSEQ multiplex PCR; in TCRdb, only in-frame clones are kept and a portion is missing. The sample has roughly 100,000 clones; 80% to 90% are singletons. Germline V gives CDR1 WNHNN, CDR2 SYGVQD (reference sequence). This CDR3 spans 15 amino acids. J gave up 3 bases and V 0 bases, and 1 base lay outside the gene matches. The rearrangement uses TRBV10-1 and TRBJ2-3, with TRBD1 matching over 9 bases. The starting material was peripheral blood, obtained on day 0 of AZD1222 vaccination. This TCR was sampled from an adult in good health. The DNA of the CDR3 is TGCGCCAGCAGTGAGTCTGGGACAGGGACAGATACGCAGTATTTT. As protein: CASSESGTGTDTQYF.